This is a list of T cell receptor beta chains from one sample in a study of blood T cells in healthy people across ages. TCRdb itself ran the 5' RACE reads through MiXCR, one entry per CDR3 protein. The sample contains about 1,400,000 distinct CDR3 sequences, around 39% of which appear only once. Sequencing was performed on blood. The receptors stem from a woman between 18 and 29 years old in good health. CDR3s include the opening cysteine and the closing phenylalanine or tryptophan. A D gene is named only where the DNA matches it firmly. The listing skips clone size in some rows; elsewhere it reads once, few, many or a size class.

abundance	j_gene	v_gene	len	d_gene	CDR3aa	CDR3nt
few	TRBJ2-1	TRBV20-1	17	TRBD2	CSARSSAGGNTYNEQFF	TGCAGTGCTAGGTCCTCAGCGGGAGGGAACACCTACAATGAGCAGTTCTTC
NA	TRBJ2-7	TRBV4-1	15	NA	CASSQVDSTTYEQYF	TGCGCCAGCAGCCAAGTTGACAGTACAACCTACGAGCAGTACTTC
once	TRBJ1-4	TRBV2	16	NA	CASSVLGRFDNEKLFF	TGCGCCAGCAGCGTTTTGGGGAGGTTTGACAATGAAAAACTGTTTTTT
few	TRBJ1-2	TRBV29-1	15	NA	CSVEDRRGAYYGYTF	TGCAGCGTTGAAGACCGTAGGGGGGCCTACTATGGCTACACCTTC
NA	TRBJ2-5	TRBV5-1	14	TRBD2	CASTGSGSQETQYF	TGCGCCAGCACAGGTAGCGGGAGCCAAGAGACCCAGTACTTC
NA	TRBJ2-1	TRBV6-1	16	TRBD2	CASSLTTSGGYNEQFF	TGTGCCAGCAGTCTTACTACTAGCGGGGGATACAATGAGCAGTTCTTC
NA	TRBJ2-5	TRBV7-2	12	NA	CASSRSFETQYF	TGTGCCAGCAGCCGCAGTTTTGAGACCCAGTACTTC
NA	TRBJ2-7	TRBV6-5	14	NA	CASSDRDLSYEQYF	TGTGCCAGCAGTGACCGGGACCTCTCCTACGAGCAGTACTTC
few	TRBJ1-2	TRBV29-1	14	TRBD1	CSVESTGANYGYTF	TGCAGCGTTGAATCAACAGGGGCTAACTATGGCTACACCTTC
few	TRBJ1-1	TRBV10-3	14	NA	CAISARELNTEAFF	TGTGCCATCAGTGCCCGGGAGCTGAACACTGAAGCTTTCTTT
many	TRBJ2-3	TRBV5-1	16	TRBD2	CASSPRLAGGSDTQYF	TGCGCCAGCAGCCCAAGACTAGCGGGGGGATCGGATACGCAGTATTTT
NA	TRBJ2-7	TRBV4-1	15	NA	CASSQIADPSYEQYF	TGCGCCAGTAGCCAAATAGCGGACCCTTCCTACGAGCAGTACTTC
NA	TRBJ1-1	TRBV29-1	14	NA	CSAETGWKNTEAFF	TGCAGCGCTGAAACAGGGTGGAAGAACACTGAAGCTTTCTTT
NA	TRBJ2-2	TRBV12-5	15	TRBD2	CASGRSGSDTGELFF	TGTGCTAGTGGGCGGAGCGGGAGTGACACCGGGGAGCTGTTTTTT
many	TRBJ2-7	TRBV12-3/TRBV12-4	11	NA	CASSAVYEQYF	TGTGCCAGCAGTGCCGTGTACGAGCAGTACTTC
NA	TRBJ2-5	TRBV12-3/TRBV12-4	17	TRBD2	CASSSGGGDGERETQYF	TGTGCCAGCAGCTCGGGAGGGGGAGATGGGGAGAGAGAGACCCAGTACTTC
NA	TRBJ2-5	TRBV28	15	NA	CASSVRQTYQETQYF	TGTGCCAGCAGTGTAAGACAGACGTACCAAGAGACCCAGTACTTC
few	TRBJ2-7	TRBV11-2	19	TRBD2	CASSETSYGLAGRSDEQYF	TGTGCCAGCAGCGAGACATCCTACGGACTAGCGGGAAGGAGCGACGAGCAGTACTTC
NA	TRBJ1-5	TRBV15	15	NA	CATSGLRGGNQPQHF	TGTGCCACCAGCGGACTAAGGGGGGGCAATCAGCCCCAGCATTTT
NA	TRBJ2-7	TRBV5-3	16	TRBD1	CARRHGTGGASYEQYF	TGTGCCAGAAGACACGGGACAGGGGGGGCGTCCTACGAGCAGTACTTC
NA	TRBJ2-7	TRBV7-9	14	NA	CASSVKGTIYEQYF	TGTGCCAGCAGCGTCAAGGGGACCATCTACGAGCAGTACTTC
once	TRBJ2-3	TRBV12-3/TRBV12-4	16	TRBD2	CASTLGTSGTSDTQYF	TGTGCCAGCACCTTGGGGACTAGCGGGACTTCGGATACGCAGTATTTT
NA	TRBJ2-7	TRBV12-3/TRBV12-4	14	TRBD2	CASSLRGGKDEQYF	TGTGCCAGCAGCCTACGCGGGGGGAAGGACGAGCAGTACTTC
NA	TRBJ2-7	TRBV20-1	15	NA	CSARDPANQAYEQYF	TGCAGTGCTAGAGATCCGGCCAACCAGGCCTACGAGCAGTACTTC
NA	TRBJ2-3	TRBV11-3	18	TRBD2	CASSYGTSGRISTDTQYF	TGTGCCAGCAGCTATGGGACTAGCGGGAGGATAAGCACAGATACGCAGTATTTT
NA	TRBJ1-2	TRBV21-1	10	NA	CASSNGGYTF	TGTGCCAGCAGCAACGGGGGCTACACCTTC
NA	TRBJ2-1	TRBV20-1	13	NA	CSARGEFSYEQFF	TGCAGTGCTAGGGGGGAGTTCTCCTACGAGCAGTTCTTC
NA	TRBJ1-1	TRBV9	16	NA	CASSSPLEGLNTEAFF	TGTGCCAGCAGCTCTCCCCTTGAGGGGCTGAACACTGAAGCTTTCTTT
NA	TRBJ1-1	TRBV2	14	NA	CASRIVGAHPEAFF	TGTGCCAGCAGAATTGTAGGGGCCCACCCTGAAGCTTTCTTT
NA	TRBJ1-2	TRBV7-9	16	TRBD1	CASSLVSAGTGYGYTF	TGTGCCAGCAGCTTAGTATCGGCAGGGACAGGCTATGGCTACACCTTC
NA	TRBJ2-3	TRBV2	15	TRBD2	CASSSIAGTTDTQYF	TGTGCCAGCAGCTCGATAGCGGGAACAACAGATACGCAGTATTTT
few	TRBJ2-5	TRBV6-5	15	NA	CASSRLVWEKETQYF	TGTGCCAGCAGCCGACTTGTTTGGGAGAAAGAGACCCAGTACTTC
many	TRBJ1-2	TRBV12-3/TRBV12-4	15	NA	CASSLGGQMNYGYTF	TGTGCCAGCAGTTTGGGTGGACAGATGAATTATGGCTACACCTTC
NA	TRBJ1-1	TRBV20-1	13	NA	CSASRTNSIEAFF	TGCAGTGCTAGCCGAACCAACTCCATTGAAGCTTTCTTT
NA	TRBJ1-2	TRBV6-4	12	NA	CSSSDYGYGYTF	TGTTCCAGCAGTGACTATGGCTATGGCTACACCTTC
NA	TRBJ1-6	TRBV27	19	NA	CASSLFSGTTEPYNSPLHF	TGTGCCAGCAGTTTATTTTCAGGGACGACTGAACCCTATAATTCACCCCTCCACTTT
NA	TRBJ1-1	TRBV5-1	14	NA	CASSIDRKNTEAFF	TGCGCCAGCAGCATAGACAGGAAGAACACTGAAGCTTTCTTT
few	TRBJ2-1	TRBV9	14	NA	CASSAATSTNEQFF	TGTGCCAGCAGCGCCGCAACCTCTACGAATGAGCAGTTCTTC
few	TRBJ2-1	TRBV7-9	14	NA	CASSLGVVYNEQFF	TGTGCCAGCAGCTTAGGGGTCGTCTACAATGAGCAGTTCTTC
NA	TRBJ1-5	TRBV20-1	11	NA	CSARGQQPQHF	TGCAGTGCTAGAGGGCAGCAGCCCCAGCATTTT
few	TRBJ1-4	TRBV20-1	15	NA	CSARDGRETNEKLFF	TGCAGTGCTAGAGATGGAAGGGAAACTAATGAAAAACTGTTTTTT
NA	TRBJ1-2	TRBV7-2	14	NA	CASSLFPLNYGYTF	TGTGCCAGCAGCTTGTTTCCGCTTAACTATGGCTACACCTTC
NA	TRBJ1-2	TRBV25-1	12	TRBD1	CASSEHRGGYTF	TGTGCCAGCAGTGAGCACAGGGGTGGCTACACCTTT
NA	TRBJ2-1	TRBV28	15	TRBD1	CASSVWDSSYNEQFF	TGTGCCAGCAGTGTCTGGGACAGCTCATACAATGAGCAGTTCTTC
NA	TRBJ1-5	TRBV6-1	19	NA	CASSPKAQESLYSNQPQHF	TGTGCCAGCAGTCCGAAGGCCCAGGAATCCTTATATAGCAATCAGCCCCAGCATTTT
few	TRBJ1-6	TRBV10-3	17	NA	CAISDIGKPSYNSPLHF	TGTGCCATCAGTGATATTGGAAAGCCCTCCTATAATTCACCCCTCCACTTT
once	TRBJ1-5	TRBV12-3/TRBV12-4	15	NA	CASSLALPLDQPQHF	TGTGCCAGCAGTTTAGCGCTTCCCCTGGATCAGCCCCAGCATTTT
NA	TRBJ1-1	TRBV12-3/TRBV12-4	15	NA	CASLSFGRWNTEAFF	TGTGCCAGCCTAAGTTTCGGACGGTGGAACACTGAAGCTTTCTTT
NA	TRBJ2-7	TRBV5-1	16	NA	CASSSATSGETYEQYF	TGCGCCAGCAGCTCCGCGACTTCGGGGGAAACCTACGAGCAGTACTTC
few	TRBJ2-7	TRBV20-1	13	TRBD2	CSAGRLAGDEQYF	TGCAGTGCCGGGCGGCTAGCGGGAGACGAGCAGTACTTC
few	TRBJ2-4	TRBV12-3/TRBV12-4	19	TRBD1	CASSLVTGGHKLAKNIQYF	TGTGCCAGCAGTTTAGTGACAGGGGGCCACAAACTAGCCAAAAACATTCAGTACTTC
few	TRBJ2-7	TRBV15	14	NA	CATSRDQGAYEQYF	TGTGCCACCAGCAGAGATCAGGGCGCCTACGAGCAGTACTTC
NA	TRBJ1-5	TRBV12-3/TRBV12-4	13	NA	CASRTPRGQPQHF	TGTGCCAGCAGGACACCCAGGGGCCAGCCCCAGCATTTT
NA	TRBJ2-3	TRBV12-5	15	TRBD2	CASGWEAGVGDTQYF	TGTGCTAGTGGTTGGGAAGCGGGAGTTGGAGATACGCAGTATTTT
NA	TRBJ2-7	TRBV30	14	NA	CAWSRGGTPYEQYF	TGTGCCTGGAGTAGGGGGGGCACCCCCTACGAGCAGTACTTC
few	TRBJ1-4	TRBV5-1	17	TRBD1	CASSETGQGAAGEKLFF	TGCGCCAGCAGCGAAACGGGACAGGGGGCGGCGGGTGAAAAACTGTTTTTT
NA	TRBJ1-5	TRBV7-9	16	TRBD1	CASSQTGTGVRQPQHF	TGTGCCAGCAGCCAGACCGGGACAGGGGTTCGCCAGCCCCAGCATTTT
NA	TRBJ2-7	TRBV30	13	NA	CAWSRGWIDEQYF	TGTGCCTGGAGTCGAGGGTGGATCGACGAGCAGTACTTC
few	TRBJ2-7	TRBV5-1	15	TRBD1	CASSLFGQGTYEQYF	TGCGCCAGCAGCTTGTTTGGACAGGGCACCTACGAGCAGTACTTC